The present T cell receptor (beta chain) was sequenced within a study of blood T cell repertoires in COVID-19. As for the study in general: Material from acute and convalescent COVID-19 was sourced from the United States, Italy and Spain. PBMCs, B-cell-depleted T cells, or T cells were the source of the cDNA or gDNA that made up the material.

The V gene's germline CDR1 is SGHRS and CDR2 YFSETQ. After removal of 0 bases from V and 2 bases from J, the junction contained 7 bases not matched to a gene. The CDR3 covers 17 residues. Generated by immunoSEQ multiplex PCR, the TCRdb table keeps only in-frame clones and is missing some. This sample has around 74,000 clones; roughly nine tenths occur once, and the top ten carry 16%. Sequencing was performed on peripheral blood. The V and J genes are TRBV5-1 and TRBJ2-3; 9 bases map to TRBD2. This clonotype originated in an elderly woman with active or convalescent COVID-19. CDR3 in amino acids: CASSLVVSGGVTDTQYF. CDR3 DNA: TGCGCCAGCAGCTTGGTAGTTAGCGGGGGCGTCACAGATACGCAGTATTTT.